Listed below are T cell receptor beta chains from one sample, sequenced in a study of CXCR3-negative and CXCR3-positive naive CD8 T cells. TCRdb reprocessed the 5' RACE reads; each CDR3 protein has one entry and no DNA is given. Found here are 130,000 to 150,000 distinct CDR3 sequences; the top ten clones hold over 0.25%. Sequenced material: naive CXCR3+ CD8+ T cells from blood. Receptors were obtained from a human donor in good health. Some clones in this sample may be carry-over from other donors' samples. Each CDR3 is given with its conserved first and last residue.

cdr3_aa: CASSHTADYEQYF
j_call: TRBJ2-7
v_call: TRBV5-1

cdr3_aa: CASSPIGVDNEQFF
j_call: TRBJ2-1
v_call: TRBV12-3/TRBV12-4

cdr3_aa: CASSLVGRDQPQHF
j_call: TRBJ1-5
v_call: TRBV7-9

cdr3_aa: CASSYMSSYNEQFF
j_call: TRBJ2-1
v_call: TRBV6-2/TRBV6-3

cdr3_aa: CAWSEEQSSYNEQFF
j_call: TRBJ2-1
v_call: TRBV30

cdr3_aa: CASSLPPGNSYEQYF
j_call: TRBJ2-7
v_call: TRBV7-9

cdr3_aa: CASSSQPNTYLYEQYF
j_call: TRBJ2-7
v_call: TRBV7-9

cdr3_aa: CSVDPPRGARDTEAFF
j_call: TRBJ1-1
v_call: TRBV29-1

cdr3_aa: CASSLPGQTYQQYF
j_call: TRBJ2-7
v_call: TRBV6-6

cdr3_aa: CSVGRPGYEQYF
j_call: TRBJ2-7
v_call: TRBV29-1

cdr3_aa: CATSRDRSGGSYNEQFF
j_call: TRBJ2-1
v_call: TRBV15

cdr3_aa: CSVELPGWDGYTF
j_call: TRBJ1-2
v_call: TRBV29-1

cdr3_aa: CASSPLFRVAGGSANTGELFF
j_call: TRBJ2-2
v_call: TRBV4-2

cdr3_aa: CASSAGAPGSPLHF
j_call: TRBJ1-6
v_call: TRBV7-3

cdr3_aa: CSAQPEGSLNEKLFF
j_call: TRBJ1-4
v_call: TRBV29-1

cdr3_aa: CASSLGKAGGEANEQFF
j_call: TRBJ2-1
v_call: TRBV9

cdr3_aa: CASSFSRGLNEQYF
j_call: TRBJ2-7
v_call: TRBV28

cdr3_aa: CASSSESYNSPLHF
j_call: TRBJ1-6
v_call: TRBV5-1

cdr3_aa: CASSSFAGVSGANVLTF
j_call: TRBJ2-6
v_call: TRBV27

cdr3_aa: CASSFSSYEQYF
j_call: TRBJ2-7
v_call: TRBV5-1

cdr3_aa: CAISARTGGTNEKLFF
j_call: TRBJ1-4
v_call: TRBV10-3

cdr3_aa: CSVEDTDRVYGNTIYF
j_call: TRBJ1-3
v_call: TRBV29-1

cdr3_aa: CASSQPQLRRTGEGNQPQHF
j_call: TRBJ1-5
v_call: TRBV4-1

cdr3_aa: CASSQSTIQPQHF
j_call: TRBJ1-5
v_call: TRBV23-1

cdr3_aa: CASSSPTGTYNEQFF
j_call: TRBJ2-1
v_call: TRBV28

cdr3_aa: CASSAAYEQYF
j_call: TRBJ2-7
v_call: TRBV6-5

cdr3_aa: CSAKGGTGNNYGYTF
j_call: TRBJ1-2
v_call: TRBV20-1

cdr3_aa: CASSPDRGGNTIYF
j_call: TRBJ1-3
v_call: TRBV7-6

cdr3_aa: CSTTPSGGGNEQFF
j_call: TRBJ2-1
v_call: TRBV29-1

cdr3_aa: CASTLTVANEQYF
j_call: TRBJ2-7
v_call: TRBV6-2/TRBV6-3

cdr3_aa: CASSYSGDGTYEQYF
j_call: TRBJ2-7
v_call: TRBV6-2/TRBV6-3

cdr3_aa: CASSFLGTSGGKGPGQYF
j_call: TRBJ2-7
v_call: TRBV13

cdr3_aa: CASSFGGRGSYNEQFF
j_call: TRBJ2-1
v_call: TRBV12-3/TRBV12-4

cdr3_aa: CASSSLNTGELFF
j_call: TRBJ2-2
v_call: TRBV7-2

cdr3_aa: CASSPRTGIPFYGYTF
j_call: TRBJ1-2
v_call: TRBV12-3/TRBV12-4

cdr3_aa: CASSFEGYEQYF
j_call: TRBJ2-7
v_call: TRBV5-1

cdr3_aa: CASSLSGDSYNEQFF
j_call: TRBJ2-1
v_call: TRBV5-6

cdr3_aa: CSVPGGSRTETQYF
j_call: TRBJ2-5
v_call: TRBV29-1

cdr3_aa: CAWRRTGSNTGELFF
j_call: TRBJ2-2
v_call: TRBV30

cdr3_aa: CASSQASGMNTEAFF
j_call: TRBJ1-1
v_call: TRBV4-3

cdr3_aa: CASSQPSSGGWETQYF
j_call: TRBJ2-5
v_call: TRBV3-1

cdr3_aa: CASRGGLASTDTQYF
j_call: TRBJ2-3
v_call: TRBV2

cdr3_aa: CASSFKDTNTEAFF
j_call: TRBJ1-1
v_call: TRBV27

cdr3_aa: CASTEWGADTGELFF
j_call: TRBJ2-2
v_call: TRBV19

cdr3_aa: CASTRTSGVQETQYF
j_call: TRBJ2-5
v_call: TRBV19

cdr3_aa: CSARSGSGGYEQYF
j_call: TRBJ2-7
v_call: TRBV20-1

cdr3_aa: CASSPGTAPSSNYGYTF
j_call: TRBJ1-2
v_call: TRBV5-4

cdr3_aa: CATTKRQFSFNTEAFF
j_call: TRBJ1-1
v_call: TRBV21-1

cdr3_aa: CASSGGPFSTDTQYF
j_call: TRBJ2-3
v_call: TRBV28

cdr3_aa: CASSEDAETGELFF
j_call: TRBJ2-2
v_call: TRBV2

cdr3_aa: CASSFPASPLHF
j_call: TRBJ1-6
v_call: TRBV7-9

cdr3_aa: CSARDPRRVNIQYF
j_call: TRBJ2-4
v_call: TRBV20-1

cdr3_aa: CASSLAGQFINQPQHF
j_call: TRBJ1-5
v_call: TRBV5-6